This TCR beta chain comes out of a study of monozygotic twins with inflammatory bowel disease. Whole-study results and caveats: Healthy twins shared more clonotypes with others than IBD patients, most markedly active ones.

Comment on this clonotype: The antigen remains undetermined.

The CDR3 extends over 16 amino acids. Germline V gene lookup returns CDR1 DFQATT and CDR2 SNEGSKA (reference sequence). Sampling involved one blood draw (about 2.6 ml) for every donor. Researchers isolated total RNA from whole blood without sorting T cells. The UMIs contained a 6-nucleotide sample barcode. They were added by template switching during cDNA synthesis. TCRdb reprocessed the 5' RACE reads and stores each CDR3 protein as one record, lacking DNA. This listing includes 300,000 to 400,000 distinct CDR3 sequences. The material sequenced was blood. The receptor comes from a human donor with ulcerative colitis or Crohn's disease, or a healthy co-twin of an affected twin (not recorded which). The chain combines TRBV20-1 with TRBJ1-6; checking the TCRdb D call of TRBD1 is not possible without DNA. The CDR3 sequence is CSARGLQGALSSPLHF.